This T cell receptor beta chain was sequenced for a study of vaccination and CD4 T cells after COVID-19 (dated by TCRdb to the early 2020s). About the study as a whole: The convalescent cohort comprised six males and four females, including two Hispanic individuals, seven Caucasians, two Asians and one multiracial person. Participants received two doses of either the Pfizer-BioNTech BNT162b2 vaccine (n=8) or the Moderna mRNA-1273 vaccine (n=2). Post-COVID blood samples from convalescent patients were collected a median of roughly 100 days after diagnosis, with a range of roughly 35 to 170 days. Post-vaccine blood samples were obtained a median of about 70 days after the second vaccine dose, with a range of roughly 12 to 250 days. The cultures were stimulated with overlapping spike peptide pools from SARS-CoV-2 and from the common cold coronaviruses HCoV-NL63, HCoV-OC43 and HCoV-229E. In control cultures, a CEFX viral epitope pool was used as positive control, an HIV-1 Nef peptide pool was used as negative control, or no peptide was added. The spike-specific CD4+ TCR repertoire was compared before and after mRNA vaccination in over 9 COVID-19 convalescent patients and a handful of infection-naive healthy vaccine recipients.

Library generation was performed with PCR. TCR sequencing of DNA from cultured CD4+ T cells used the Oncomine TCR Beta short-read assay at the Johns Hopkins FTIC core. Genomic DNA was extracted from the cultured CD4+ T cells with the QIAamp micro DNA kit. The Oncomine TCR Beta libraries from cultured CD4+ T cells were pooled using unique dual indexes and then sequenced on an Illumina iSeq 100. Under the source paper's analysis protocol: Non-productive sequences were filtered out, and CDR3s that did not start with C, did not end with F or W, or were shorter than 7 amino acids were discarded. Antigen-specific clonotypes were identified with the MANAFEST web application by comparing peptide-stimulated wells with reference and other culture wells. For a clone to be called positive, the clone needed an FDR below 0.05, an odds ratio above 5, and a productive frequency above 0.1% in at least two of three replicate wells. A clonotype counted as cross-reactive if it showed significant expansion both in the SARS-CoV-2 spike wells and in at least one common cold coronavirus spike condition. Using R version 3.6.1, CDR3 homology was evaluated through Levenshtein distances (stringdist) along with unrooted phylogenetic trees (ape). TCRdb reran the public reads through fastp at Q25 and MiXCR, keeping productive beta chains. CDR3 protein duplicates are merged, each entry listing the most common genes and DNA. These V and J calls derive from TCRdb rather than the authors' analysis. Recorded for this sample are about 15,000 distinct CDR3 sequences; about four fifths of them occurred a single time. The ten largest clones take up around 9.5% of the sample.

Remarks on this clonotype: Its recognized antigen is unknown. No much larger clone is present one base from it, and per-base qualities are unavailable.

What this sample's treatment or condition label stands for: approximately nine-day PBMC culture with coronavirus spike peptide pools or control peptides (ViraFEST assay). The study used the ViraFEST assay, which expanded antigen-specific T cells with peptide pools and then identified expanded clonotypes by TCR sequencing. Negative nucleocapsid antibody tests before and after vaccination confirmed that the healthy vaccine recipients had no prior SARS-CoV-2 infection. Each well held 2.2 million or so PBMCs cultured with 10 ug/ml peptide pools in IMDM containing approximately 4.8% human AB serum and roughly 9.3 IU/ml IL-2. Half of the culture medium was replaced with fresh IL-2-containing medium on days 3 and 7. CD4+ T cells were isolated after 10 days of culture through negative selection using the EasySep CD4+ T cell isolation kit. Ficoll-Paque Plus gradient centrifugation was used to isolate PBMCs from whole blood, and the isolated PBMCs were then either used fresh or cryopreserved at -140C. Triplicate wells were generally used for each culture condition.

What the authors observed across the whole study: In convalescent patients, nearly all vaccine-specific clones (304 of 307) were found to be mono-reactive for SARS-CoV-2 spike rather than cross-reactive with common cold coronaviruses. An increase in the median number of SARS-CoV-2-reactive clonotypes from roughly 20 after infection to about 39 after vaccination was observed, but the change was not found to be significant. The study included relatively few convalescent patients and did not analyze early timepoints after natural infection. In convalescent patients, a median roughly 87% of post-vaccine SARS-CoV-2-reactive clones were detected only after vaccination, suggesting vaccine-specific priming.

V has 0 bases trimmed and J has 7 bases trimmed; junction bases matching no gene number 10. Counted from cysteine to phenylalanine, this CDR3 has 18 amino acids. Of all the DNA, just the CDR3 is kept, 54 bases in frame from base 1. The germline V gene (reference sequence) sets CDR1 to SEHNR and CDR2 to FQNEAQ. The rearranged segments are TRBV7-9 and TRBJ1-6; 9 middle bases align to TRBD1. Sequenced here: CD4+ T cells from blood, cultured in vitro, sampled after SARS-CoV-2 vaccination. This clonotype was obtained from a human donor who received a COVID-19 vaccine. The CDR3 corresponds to CASSLAKHPGQGNSPLHF. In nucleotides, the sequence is TGTGCCAGCAGCTTAGCTAAGCACCCAGGACAGGGGAATTCACCCCTCCACTTT.